This passage covers 9 T cell receptor beta chains from one sample sequenced in a study of response to subunit inactivated influenza vaccine (dated by TCRdb to the late 2010s). The library was prepared using RT-PCR. Sequencing relied on an Illumina HiSeq 2500. TCRdb cleaned the public reads at Q25 with fastp, built clones with MiXCR and kept in-frame beta chains. Entries are consolidated by CDR3 protein sequence, retaining the most common genes and DNA. The sample data list roughly 650,000 distinct CDR3 sequences, and around 15% of these were observed just once. Approximately 7.6% of the sample is held by the ten biggest clonotypes. The sample consisted of PBMCs from blood, taken roughly 15 days before vaccination. Every receptor here comes from a man aged 45-65 years who received an inactivated influenza vaccine. Donor details come from another sample of the same person, matched by shared clones.

This clonotype occurred a few times. The chain has TRBV11-2 and TRBJ2-1, with D perhaps matching TRBD1 (5 bases). The V and J ends lost 0 bases and 12 bases respectively, with 12 bases between them. CDR3 size: 13 residues. From germline, CDR1 is SGHAT and CDR2 FQNNGV. CDR3 residues: CASSLEDKNTQFF. In nucleotides, the CDR3 is TGTGCCAGCAGCTTAGAGGACAAAAATACGCAGTTCTTC.

At least ten counts were recorded for this clonotype. This rearrangement joins TRBV18 to TRBJ2-2; D remains unclear. V was cut by 1 base and J by 1 base, with 1 base left in between. In germline, CDR1 is KGHSH, CDR2 LQKENI. CDR3 size: 13 residues. This CDR3 is CASSPQNTGELFF. CDR3 DNA sequence: TGTGCCAGCTCACCACAGAACACCGGGGAGCTGTTTTTT.

The V call is TRBV7-2, the J call TRBJ2-1; 8 bases fit TRBD2. The CDR3 length is 16 residues. Losses at the gene ends were 1 base for V and 7 bases for J; bases not matched to a gene: 9. Germline V gene data show CDR1 as SGHTA and CDR2 as FQGNSA. The CDR3 here is CASSLGAAGVYNEQFF. The DNA of the CDR3 is TGTGCCAGCAGCTTAGGAGCAGCGGGAGTGTATAATGAGCAGTTCTTC. The full variable domain, rest sourced from reference TRBV7-2 and TRBJ2-1, is GAGVSQSPSNKVTEKGKDVELRCDPISGHTALYWYRQSLGQGLEFLIYFQGNSAPDKSGLPSDRFSAERTGGSVSTLTIQRTQQEDSAVYLCASSLGAAGVYNEQFFGPGTRLTVL.

The rearrangement joins TRBV10-3 to TRBJ2-3, with 10 bases matching TRBD1. J was trimmed by 5 bases and V by 6 bases; bases with no gene match: 5. Germline CDR1 and CDR2: ENHRY and SYGVKD. The CDR3 is 14 residues long. CDR3 coding DNA: TGTGCCATCAGGGGAGGACAGGGGGAAGATACGCAGTATTTT. This sequence encodes CAIRGGQGEDTQYF.

Written as DNA, the CDR3 is TGCGCCAGCAGCCGCCGGCAGGGTGTGGGACAGGGAAGCGAGCAGTACTTC. Translated: CASSRRQGVGQGSEQYF. The chain combines TRBV4-3 with TRBJ2-7; 9 nucleotides line up with TRBD1. Germline CDR1 reads LGHNA; CDR2 reads YSLEER. Losses at the gene ends were 4 bases for V and 6 bases for J; bases not matched to a gene: 16. This CDR3 contains 17 residues.

The rearrangement links TRBV24-1 to TRBJ2-3; TRBD1 matches at 10 bases. The ends lost 4 bases at V and 2 bases at J; junction bases unmatched: 11. The CDR3 contains 18 residues. The germline gives CDR1 KGHDR, CDR2 SFDVKD. The DNA of the CDR3 is TGTGCCACCAGTGACGCCGGGACAGGGGTGTCCAACACAGATACGCAGTATTTT. Protein: CATSDAGTGVSNTDTQYF.

This clonotype has a handful of counts. This rearrangement joins TRBV27 to TRBJ1-4; D might be TRBD1 (6 bases). The germline CDR1 and CDR2 sequences are MNHEY and SMNVEV (reference sequence). The CDR3 totals 17 residues. Trimming took off 6 bases at V and 8 bases at J, with 25 bases between the two ends. The DNA for the CDR3 is TGTGCCAGCAGCGGTCGCTACGCGACAGGCTTTCAGGAAAAACTGTTTTTT. Amino acids: CASSGRYATGFQEKLFF.

This chain connects TRBV19 to TRBJ2-7; D gene unclear. The V end was cut by 6 bases, the J end by 0 bases, with 12 bases between. This CDR3 spans 14 amino acids. In germline, CDR1 is LNHDA, CDR2 SQIVND (reference sequence). In DNA form, the CDR3 reads TGTGCCAGTAGGGCTACGGGTTTCTCCTACGAGCAGTACTTC. It codes for CASRATGFSYEQYF. Full variable domain (missing parts from reference TRBV19 and TRBJ2-7): DGGITQSPKYLFRKEGQNVTLSCEQNLNHDAMYWYRQDPGQGLRLIYYSQIVNDFQKGDIAEGYSVSREKKESFPLTVTSAQKNPTAFYLCASRATGFSYEQYFGPGTRLTVT.

This chain links TRBV2 with TRBJ2-6, with TRBD2 as a possible D gene (6 bases). This CDR3 spans 14 amino acids. Trimming left V 6 bases short and J 2 bases short, with 8 bases between. Germline values: CDR1 SNHLY, CDR2 FYNNEI. The CDR3 DNA reads TGTGCCAGCAGACGACTAGCTGGGGCCAACGTCCTGACTTTC. Its protein product is CASRRLAGANVLTF. Filled out from reference TRBV2 and TRBJ2-6, the complete variable domain reads EPEVTQTPSHQVTQMGQEVILRCVPISNHLYFYWYRQILGQKVEFLVSFYNNEISEKSEIFDDQFSVERPDGSNFTLKIRSTKLEDSAMYFCASRRLAGANVLTFGAGSRLTVL.